This T cell receptor beta chain is from a study of monozygotic twins with inflammatory bowel disease. General study results and limits: Twins classed as concordant or discordant showed no difference in repertoire similarity, possibly from limited power. Differing immunosuppressive treatments may have added variability to patient repertoires.

The template-switching step introduced UMIs that carried a 6-nucleotide sample barcode. After re-calling the 5' RACE reads, TCRdb lists one entry per CDR3 protein, DNA absent. Its listing shows 330,000 or so distinct CDR3 sequences. As regards this clonotype: Its target is unknown.

Sample: blood. This receptor was identified in a human donor with ulcerative colitis or Crohn's disease, or a healthy co-twin of an affected twin (not recorded which).

CDR3: CATSRDRTSGGYYNEQFF. This chain connects TRBV15 to TRBJ2-1; lacking DNA, the TRBD2 call made by TCRdb goes unchecked. The CDR3 sequence is 18 residues long. Germline V gene data show CDR1 as LNHNV and CDR2 as YYDKDF (reference sequence).